The 4 T cell receptor beta chains listed next were all sequenced from one sample in a study of spatial heterogeneity in lung cancer (dated by TCRdb to about 2019). In light of the paper, this sample's time point label describes: sample taken at primary tumor resection. The research as a whole found: The tumor nonsynonymous mutation count correlated with the number of expanded intratumoral alpha and beta TCRs.

The library was generated by 5' RACE. The instrument was a NextSeq 500. The public sequencing data were trimmed at Q25 with fastp and processed into clonotypes with MiXCR by TCRdb, which kept only in-frame beta chains. Rows matching on CDR3 protein sequence are summarized as one entry with the most common DNA and genes. The sample table holds over a thousand distinct CDR3 sequences, of which roughly 10% were seen once. Together, the top ten hold under 35% of the sample. Their antigen targets remain unknown. Sequences were derived from lung tumor tissue, sampled at surgery. These receptors originate from a female donor with early-stage non-small cell lung cancer.

By sample fraction, this clonotype is medium-sized (0.01 to 0.1%). The chain carries TRBV13 and TRBJ2-5, with D perhaps TRBD2 (5 bases). V lost 2 bases and J 5 bases, leaving 15 bases between the germline ends. This CDR3 has 15 amino acids. Germline CDR1 and CDR2: PRHDT and FYEKMQ (reference sequence). The CDR3, as DNA: TGTGCCAGCAGCTTATATGGCCGGGGTGGTGAGACCCAGTACTTC. Residues: CASSLYGRGGETQYF.

The CDR3 reads CASSVGRADNEQYF. The CDR3 DNA is TGTGCCAGCAGCGTCGGGAGGGCCGACAACGAGCAGTACTTC. The chain links TRBV9 to TRBJ2-7, with 8 bases identical to TRBD2. This CDR3 contains 14 residues. In germline, CDR1 is SGDLS, CDR2 YYNGEE. V dropped 2 bases and J dropped 5; count of bases not matched to a gene: 6.

This clonotype is categorized as medium-sized. The rearrangement joins TRBV20-1 to TRBJ2-3, with 12 bases fitting TRBD2. Per germline, CDR1 DFQATT and CDR2 SNEGSKA (reference sequence). V dropped 0 bases and J dropped 6; count of bases not matched to a gene: 13. The CDR3 extends over 18 amino acids. The CDR3 region is CSARDLRASGRASDTQYF. The CDR3 nucleotides are TGCAGTGCTAGAGATCTTAGGGCTAGCGGGAGGGCTTCGGATACGCAGTATTTT.

This clonotype is medium-sized by share. The chain couples TRBV7-6 to TRBJ2-3; 11 bases agree with TRBD2. The CDR3 runs 16 residues. CDR1 and CDR2 (germline): SGHVS, FNYEAQ. V lost 5 bases to trimming and J lost 4 bases; unmatched junction nucleotides: 8. CDR3 residues: CASSPETSGVSDTQYF. CDR3 DNA: TGTGCCAGCAGCCCAGAGACTAGCGGGGTGTCAGATACGCAGTATTTT.